The clone carrying this T cell receptor beta chain was seen only once. The sample belongs to a study of cytomegalovirus exposure and HLA in healthy donors. Assay used: immunoSEQ multiplex PCR; TCRdb lists only in-frame clones, some missing. Found here are under 75,000 clones, approximately 95% of them singletons; the top ten hold around 7%. Germline values: CDR1 SGHRS, CDR2 YFSETQ. The CDR3 is made up of 14 amino acids. V was shortened by 6 bases and J by 1 base, with 13 bases between the two germline ends. This chain joins TRBV5-1 and TRBJ1-1; D possibly corresponds to TRBD1 (5 bases). This sequence originates from a woman under 30 in good health and CMV-seropositive. The sequencing sample was made of PBMCs. DNA of the CDR3: TGCGCCAGCACCTCCCTTGGACAGAACACTGAAGCTTTCTTT. Amino acids: CASTSLGQNTEAFF.